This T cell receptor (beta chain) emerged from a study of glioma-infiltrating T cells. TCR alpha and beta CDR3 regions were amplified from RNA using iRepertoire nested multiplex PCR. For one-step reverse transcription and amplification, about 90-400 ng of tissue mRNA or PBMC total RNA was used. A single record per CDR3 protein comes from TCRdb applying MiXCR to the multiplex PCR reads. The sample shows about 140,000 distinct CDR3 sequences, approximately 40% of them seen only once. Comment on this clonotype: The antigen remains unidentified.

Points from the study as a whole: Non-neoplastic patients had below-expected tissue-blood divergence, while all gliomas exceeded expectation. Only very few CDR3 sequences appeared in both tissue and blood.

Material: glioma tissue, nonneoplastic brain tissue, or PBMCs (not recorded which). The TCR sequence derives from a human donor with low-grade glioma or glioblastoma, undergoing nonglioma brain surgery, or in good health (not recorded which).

The CDR3 nucleotides read TGCAGTGCTAGAGAGGGCTCCCTGGGAAACACCATATATTTT. It is translated as CSAREGSLGNTIYF. The chain recombines TRBV20-1 with TRBJ1-3; no reliable D call. Trimming removed 0 bases at V and 4 bases at J, with 10 bases between. The CDR3 spans 14 residues. CDR1 and CDR2 (germline): DFQATT, SNEGSKA (reference sequence).